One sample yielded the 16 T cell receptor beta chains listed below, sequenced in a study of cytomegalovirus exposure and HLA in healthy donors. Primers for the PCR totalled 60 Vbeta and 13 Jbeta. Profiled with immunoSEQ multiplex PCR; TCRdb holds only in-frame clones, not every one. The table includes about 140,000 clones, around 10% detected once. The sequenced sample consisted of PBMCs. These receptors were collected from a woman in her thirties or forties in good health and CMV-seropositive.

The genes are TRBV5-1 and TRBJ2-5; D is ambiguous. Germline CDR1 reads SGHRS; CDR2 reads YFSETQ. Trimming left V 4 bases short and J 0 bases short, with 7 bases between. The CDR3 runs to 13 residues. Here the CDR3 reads CASSPENQETQYF. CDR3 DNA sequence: TGCGCCAGCAGCCCGGAGAACCAAGAGACCCAGTACTTC. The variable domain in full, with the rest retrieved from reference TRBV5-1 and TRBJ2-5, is KAGVTQTPRYLIKTRGQQVTLSCSPISGHRSVSWYQQTPGQGLQFLFEYFSETQRNKGNFPGRFSGRQFSNSRSEMNVSTLELGDSALYLCASSPENQETQYFGPGTRLLVL.

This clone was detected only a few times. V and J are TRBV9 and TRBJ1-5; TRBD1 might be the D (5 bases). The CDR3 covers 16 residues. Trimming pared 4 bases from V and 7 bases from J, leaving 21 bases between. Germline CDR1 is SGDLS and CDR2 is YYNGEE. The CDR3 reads CASSPPEGRDCQPQHF. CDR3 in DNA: TGTGCCAGCAGCCCTCCAGAGGGCAGGGACTGCCAGCCCCAGCATTTT.

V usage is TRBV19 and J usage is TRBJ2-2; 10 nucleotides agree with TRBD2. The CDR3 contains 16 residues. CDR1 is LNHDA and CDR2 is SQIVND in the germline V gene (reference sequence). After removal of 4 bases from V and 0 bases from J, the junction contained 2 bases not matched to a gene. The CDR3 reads CASSSSGGTNTGELFF. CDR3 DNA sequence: TGTGCCAGTAGTAGTAGCGGGGGGACGAACACCGGGGAGCTGTTTTTT.

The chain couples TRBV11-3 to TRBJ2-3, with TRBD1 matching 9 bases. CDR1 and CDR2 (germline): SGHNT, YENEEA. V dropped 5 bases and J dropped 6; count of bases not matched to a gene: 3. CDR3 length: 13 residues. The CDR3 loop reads CASSLGTGDTQYF. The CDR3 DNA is TGTGCCAGCAGCCTAGGGACAGGGGATACGCAGTATTTT.

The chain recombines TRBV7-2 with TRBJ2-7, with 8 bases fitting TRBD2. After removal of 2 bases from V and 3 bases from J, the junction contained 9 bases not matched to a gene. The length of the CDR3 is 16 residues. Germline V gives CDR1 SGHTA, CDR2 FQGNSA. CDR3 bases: TGTGCCAGCAGCTTATTCACCGCGGGGGGACTCTACGAGCAGTACTTC. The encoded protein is CASSLFTAGGLYEQYF.

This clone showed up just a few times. The CDR3 is CASRRDRVVTEAFF. For the CDR3, the DNA is TGTGCCAGCCGGCGGGACAGGGTCGTCACTGAAGCTTTCTTT. The J gene is TRBJ1-1, the V gene TRBV6-5, with 9 nucleotides matching TRBD1. CDR1 and CDR2 from the germline V gene are MNHEY and SVGAGI. The CDR3 has 14 amino acids. Trimming removed 8 bases from V and 4 bases from J; junction bases left unmatched: 8.

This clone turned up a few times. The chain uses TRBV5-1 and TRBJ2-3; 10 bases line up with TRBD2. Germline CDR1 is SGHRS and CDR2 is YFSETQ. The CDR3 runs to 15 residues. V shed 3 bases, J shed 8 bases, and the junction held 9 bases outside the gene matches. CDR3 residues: CASSSRTSGEGTQYF. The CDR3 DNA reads TGCGCCAGCAGCTCCCGCACTAGCGGGGAGGGTACGCAGTATTTT. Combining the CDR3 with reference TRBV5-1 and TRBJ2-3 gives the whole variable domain KAGVTQTPRYLIKTRGQQVTLSCSPISGHRSVSWYQQTPGQGLQFLFEYFSETQRNKGNFPGRFSGRQFSNSRSEMNVSTLELGDSALYLCASSSRTSGEGTQYFGPGTRLTVL.

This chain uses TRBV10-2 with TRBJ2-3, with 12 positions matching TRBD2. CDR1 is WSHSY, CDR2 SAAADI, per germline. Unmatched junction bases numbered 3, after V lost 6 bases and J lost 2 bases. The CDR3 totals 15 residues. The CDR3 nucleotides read TGCGCCAGCAGACTAGCGGGGGGCACCACAGATACGCAGTATTTT. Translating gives CASRLAGGTTDTQYF.

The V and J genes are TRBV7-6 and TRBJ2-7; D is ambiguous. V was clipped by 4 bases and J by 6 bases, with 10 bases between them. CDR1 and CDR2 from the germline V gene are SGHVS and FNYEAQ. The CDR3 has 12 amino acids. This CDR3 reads CASSSTTGEQYF. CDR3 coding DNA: TGTGCCAGCAGCTCGACGACGGGCGAGCAGTACTTC.

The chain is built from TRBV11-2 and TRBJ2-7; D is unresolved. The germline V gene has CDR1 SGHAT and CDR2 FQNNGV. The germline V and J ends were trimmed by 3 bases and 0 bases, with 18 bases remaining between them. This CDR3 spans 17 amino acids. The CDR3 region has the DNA TGTGCCAGCAGCTTCTCAAGCGCTACTCAAAGCTCCTACGAGCAGTACTTC. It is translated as CASSFSSATQSSYEQYF.

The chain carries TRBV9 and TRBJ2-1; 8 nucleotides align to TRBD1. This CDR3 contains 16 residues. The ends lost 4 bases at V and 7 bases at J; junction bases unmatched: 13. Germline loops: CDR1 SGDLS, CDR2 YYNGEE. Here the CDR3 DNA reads TGTGCCAGCAGCCCAGATCCCAGGGGGCGTAATAATGAGCAGTTCTTC. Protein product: CASSPDPRGRNNEQFF. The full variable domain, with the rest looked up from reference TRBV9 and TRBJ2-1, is DSGVTQTPKHLITATGQRVTLRCSPRSGDLSVYWYQQSLDQGLQFLIQYYNGEERAKGNILERFSAQQFPDLHSELNLSSLELGDSALYFCASSPDPRGRNNEQFFGPGTRLTVL.

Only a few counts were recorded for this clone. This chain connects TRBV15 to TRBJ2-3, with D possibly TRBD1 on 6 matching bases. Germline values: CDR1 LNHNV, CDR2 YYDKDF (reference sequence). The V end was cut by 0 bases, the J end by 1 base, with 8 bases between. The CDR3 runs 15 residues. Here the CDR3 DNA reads TGTGCCACCAGCAGAGAGGGACACCGCACAGATACGCAGTATTTT. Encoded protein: CATSREGHRTDTQYF.

Written as DNA, the CDR3 is TGTGCCAGCCAAACTCGAAGCGGGGGCGGTGAGACCCAGTACTTC. This sequence encodes CASQTRSGGGETQYF. V and J are TRBV19 and TRBJ2-5; TRBD2 matches at 8 bases. This CDR3 spans 15 amino acids. CDR1 is LNHDA and CDR2 is SQIVND in the germline V gene (reference sequence). Trimming cost V 9 bases and J 5 bases; bases outside gene matches: 14.

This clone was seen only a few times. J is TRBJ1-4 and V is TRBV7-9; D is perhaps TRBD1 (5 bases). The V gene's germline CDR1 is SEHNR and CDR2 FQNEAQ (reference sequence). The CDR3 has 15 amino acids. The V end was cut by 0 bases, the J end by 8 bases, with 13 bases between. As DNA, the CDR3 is TGTGCCAGCAGCTTAGCGGGCGGACCAGGGGAAAAACTGTTTTTT. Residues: CASSLAGGPGEKLFF.

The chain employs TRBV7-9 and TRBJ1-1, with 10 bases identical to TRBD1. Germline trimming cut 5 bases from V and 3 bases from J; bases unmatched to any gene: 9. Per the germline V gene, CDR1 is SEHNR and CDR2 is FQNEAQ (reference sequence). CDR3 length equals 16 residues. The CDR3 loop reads CASSPAGTGAYTEAFF. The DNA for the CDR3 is TGTGCCAGCAGCCCGGCCGGGACAGGGGCGTACACTGAAGCTTTCTTT. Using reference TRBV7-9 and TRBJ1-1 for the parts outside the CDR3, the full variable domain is DTGVSQNPRHKITKRGQNVTFRCDPISEHNRLYWYRQTLGQGPEFLTYFQNEAQLEKSRLLSDRFSAERPKGSFSTLEIQRTEQGDSAMYLCASSPAGTGAYTEAFFGQGTRLTVV.

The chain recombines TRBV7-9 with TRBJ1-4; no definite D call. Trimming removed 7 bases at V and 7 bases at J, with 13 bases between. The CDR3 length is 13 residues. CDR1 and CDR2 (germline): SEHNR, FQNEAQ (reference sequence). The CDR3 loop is CASNSAAFEKLFF. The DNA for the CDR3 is TGTGCCAGCAACTCCGCGGCTTTTGAAAAACTGTTTTTT.